This passage covers 9 T cell receptor beta chains from one sample sequenced in a study of chemoradiotherapy in HPV16-positive cancers. This table comes from immunoSEQ multiplex PCR, and its TCRdb copy is limited to in-frame clones, with some not included. The top ten hold more than 1.1% of the sample, which has around 13,000 clones, 60% to 80% seen once. Sampling took place from a patient who underwent chemoradiotherapy. These receptors were collected from a human donor with HPV-associated anogenital cancer.

The chain carries TRBV11-3 and TRBJ1-1; unclear D gene. The V end lost 4 bases, the J end lost 1 base, and 10 bases lay between the germline ends. The germline V gene has CDR1 SGHNT and CDR2 YENEEA. The CDR3 totals 14 residues. Here the CDR3 reads CASSSGRSNTEAFF. DNA of the CDR3: TGTGCCAGCAGCTCCGGCAGGTCGAACACTGAAGCTTTCTTT. The variable domain in full, with the rest retrieved from reference TRBV11-3 and TRBJ1-1, is EAGVVQSPRYKIIEKKQPVAFWCNPISGHNTLYWYLQNLGQGPELLIRYENEEAVDDSQLPKDRFSAERLKGVDSTLKIQPAELGDSAVYLCASSSGRSNTEAFFGQGTRLTVV.

CDR3: CSVGSQGQGYTF. CDR3 in DNA: TGCAGCGTTGGGTCCCAGGGCCAGGGCTACACCTTC. V usage is TRBV29-1 and J usage is TRBJ1-2, with D tentatively TRBD1 (5 bases). V dropped 4 bases and J dropped 8 bases, with 14 bases sitting between them. Germline V gene lookup returns CDR1 SQVTM and CDR2 ANQGSEA. This CDR3 is built from 12 residues.

This chain links TRBV2 with TRBJ2-7; 9 bases match TRBD1. The germline V gene encodes CDR1 SNHLY and CDR2 FYNNEI. This CDR3 is built from 15 residues. Trimming removed 8 bases from V and 4 bases from J; junction bases left unmatched: 12. The CDR3 nucleotides are TGTGCCAGCTCTTTCGGGACAGGGTTCGGGTACGAGCAGTACTTC. As protein: CASSFGTGFGYEQYF.

V gene TRBV25-1 combines with J gene TRBJ2-1, with D unclear. V was shortened by 0 bases and J by 7 bases, with 13 bases between the two germline ends. Germline CDR1 is MGHDK and CDR2 is SYGVNS. CDR3 length equals 15 residues. CDR3 bases: TGTGCCAGCAGTGAATATATTGCCGACCGGAATGAGCAGTTCTTC. Its protein is CASSEYIADRNEQFF. Combining the CDR3 with reference TRBV25-1 and TRBJ2-1 gives the whole variable domain EADIYQTPRYLVIGTGKKITLECSQTMGHDKMYWYQQDPGMELHLIHYSYGVNSTEKGDLSSESTVSRIRTEHFPLTLESARPSHTSQYLCASSEYIADRNEQFFGPGTRLTVL.

This chain uses TRBV29-1 with TRBJ2-1; 7 nucleotides align to TRBD1. This CDR3 has 11 residues. Germline lookup yields CDR1 SQVTM and CDR2 ANQGSEA. V was clipped by 8 bases and J by 12 bases; unmatched bases: 10. CDR3 region: CSPLFWTGQFF. The CDR3, as DNA: TGCAGCCCCCTCTTTTGGACAGGGCAGTTCTTC.

V is TRBV6-5 and J is TRBJ2-2; D could derive from TRBD1 or TRBD2 (5 bases each). CDR3 size: 12 residues. V was shortened by 7 bases and J by 7 bases, with 10 bases between the two germline ends. Germline CDR1 is MNHEY and CDR2 is SVGAGI. The CDR3 sequence: CASTMGDGELFF. The CDR3 DNA sequence: TGTGCCAGCACCATGGGGGACGGGGAGCTGTTTTTT.

V and J are TRBV7-9 and TRBJ2-7; 7 bases fit TRBD2. Germline loops: CDR1 SEHNR, CDR2 FQNEAQ (reference sequence). The CDR3 contains 15 residues. V lost 5 bases to trimming and J lost 3 bases; unmatched junction nucleotides: 10. CDR3 nucleotides: TGTGCCAGCAGCGGCTTTAGCGGGCGAGACTACGAGCAGTACTTC. This codes for CASSGFSGRDYEQYF.

The sample holds one count of this clone. This chain links TRBV7-2 with TRBJ1-1, with D hard to call. The CDR3 has 14 amino acids. V lost 5 bases to trimming and J lost 1 base, with 11 bases between them. Germline lookup yields CDR1 SGHTA and CDR2 FQGNSA. In nucleotides, the CDR3 is TGTGCCAGCAGCCCACGGCGATGGAACACTGAAGCTTTCTTT. The encoded protein is CASSPRRWNTEAFF.

The chain joins TRBV7-2 to TRBJ2-7, with TRBD2 as a possible D gene (5 bases). CDR1 SGHTA and CDR2 FQGNSA come from the germline V gene. V shed 2 bases and J shed 2 bases, with 16 bases lying between them. The CDR3 has 16 amino acids. The CDR3 DNA reads TGTGCCAGCAGCTTATCTGGCGGGTGGTCCACCTACGAGCAGTACTTC. Protein product: CASSLSGGWSTYEQYF.